The 3 T cell receptor beta chains below all came from one sample that was sequenced in a study of early T cells in non-severe SARS-CoV-2 infection. In TCRdb, the 5' RACE reads were re-called with MiXCR into one record per CDR3 protein. Of about 68,000 distinct CDR3 sequences in the sample, about a tenth were seen once. Material for sequencing was whole blood. The receptor source for this set is an adult who was a healthcare worker with PCR-confirmed SARS-CoV-2 infection or an uninfected control (not recorded which).

This clonotype was detected a few times. The V and J genes are TRBV20-1 and TRBJ2-7, with 10 bases lining up with TRBD2. The V gene's germline CDR1 is DFQATT and CDR2 SNEGSKA (reference sequence). The CDR3 is made up of 14 amino acids. Germline trimming cut 6 bases from V and 0 bases from J; bases unmatched to any gene: 5. In nucleotides, the CDR3 is TGCAGTGCGCCAATAGCGGGGGGCTCCTACGAGCAGTACTTC. This sequence encodes CSAPIAGGSYEQYF.

This sequence joins TRBV12-3 or TRBV12-4 and TRBJ2-1, with unresolved D. V was shortened by 5 bases and J by 12 bases, with 14 bases between the two germline ends. CDR3 length: 12 amino acids. The CDR3 sequence: CASSPTSKGQFF. In DNA, the CDR3 is TGTGCCAGCAGTCCGACCAGCAAGGGGCAGTTCTTC.

The chain uses TRBV29-1 and TRBJ1-1; D is undetermined. The CDR3 extends over 14 amino acids. Between the trimmed V and J ends, which lost 0 bases and 10 bases, there was a span of 18 bases. CDR1 and CDR2 from the germline V gene are SQVTM and ANQGSEA. The CDR3 nucleotides are TGCAGCGTTGAAGATCCTGGGGTGCAGTTCGGAGCTTTCTTT. This codes for CSVEDPGVQFGAFF.